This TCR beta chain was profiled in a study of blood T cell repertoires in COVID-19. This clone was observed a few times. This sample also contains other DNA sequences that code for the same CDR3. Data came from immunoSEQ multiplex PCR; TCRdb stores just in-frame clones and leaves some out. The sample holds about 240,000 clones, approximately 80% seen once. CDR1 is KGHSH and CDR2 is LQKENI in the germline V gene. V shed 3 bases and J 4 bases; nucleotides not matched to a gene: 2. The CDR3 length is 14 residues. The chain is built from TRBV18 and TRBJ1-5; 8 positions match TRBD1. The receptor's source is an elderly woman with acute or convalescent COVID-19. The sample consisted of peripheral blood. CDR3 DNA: TGTGCCAGCTCACCGCGACAGGGGAATCAGCCCCAGCATTTT. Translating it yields CASSPRQGNQPQHF.